The subject of this entry is one TCR beta chain. What it binds is unknown. This sample stems from a study of response to subunit inactivated influenza vaccine. TCRdb re-called the RT-PCR reads with MiXCR, one entry per CDR3 protein. This sample has hundreds of thousands of distinct CDR3 sequences, with 20% to 25% found just once. Germline V gene lookup returns CDR1 SEHNR and CDR2 FQNEAQ (reference sequence). The V end lost 7 bases, the J end lost 3 bases, and 21 bases lay between the germline ends. The CDR3 length is 16 residues. General observations from the study: A suggestion made by the authors is that each seasonal influenza vaccination recruits few new T cells.

This chain uses TRBV7-9 with TRBJ1-1; D is perhaps TRBD1 (6 bases). Sequences were derived from PBMCs from blood, sampled 21 months after vaccination. The clonotype comes from a man between 50 and 75 years old who received an inactivated influenza vaccine. The CDR3 DNA follows: TGTGCCAGCACCACCCGGAGGGGGGGCAGAGACACTGAAGCTTTCTTT. Encoded protein: CASTTRRGGRDTEAFF.